This passage covers 27 T cell receptor beta chains from one sample sequenced in a study of OX40 agonist ivuxolimab in advanced cancers. Libraries were built with the immunoSEQ multiplex PCR assay. In its TCRdb copy, this immuneACCESS table keeps in-frame sequences only and misses some clones. Where compared with another copy, unresolved V genes explain less than half of these, and the others have no known cause. This sample is represented by 26,000 or so clones; roughly 86% of them were singletons. Around a fifth of the sample lies in the top ten. The specimen comprised CD4+ or CD8+ T cells sorted from blood, sampled in a trial of the OX40 agonist ivuxolimab. The receptors were sampled from an adult with an advanced solid tumor such as melanoma, head and neck, liver or kidney cancer.

This clone was picked up one time. The J gene is TRBJ2-7, the V gene TRBV7-9; TRBD1 matches 12 bases. CDR3 length: 16 amino acids. Germline values: CDR1 SEHNR, CDR2 FQNEAQ (reference sequence). V was clipped by 0 bases and J by 4 bases; unmatched bases: 4. The CDR3 DNA reads TGTGCCAGCAGCTTAGCGGGACAGGGGGCTCAGTACGAGCAGTACTTC. It specifies CASSLAGQGAQYEQYF.

This clone has just one count. One end of the junction does not line up with germline, which may come from a read error. The rearrangement joins TRBV6-5 to TRBJ2-2, with TRBD1 matching 10 bases. Germline V gene data show CDR1 as MNHEY and CDR2 as SVGAGI. CDR3 length: 14 residues. The CDR3 loop reads CASGVTGGTGELLF. In DNA form, the CDR3 reads TGTGCCAGCGGGGTGACAGGGGGCACCGGGGAGCTGCTTTTT.

V is TRBV5-1 and J is TRBJ2-3, with D unresolved. The CDR3 spans 15 residues. V gave up 6 bases and J gave up 0 bases, with 14 bases separating them. Germline V gives CDR1 SGHRS, CDR2 YFSETQ. The CDR3 is CASTPLGLSTDTQYF. CDR3 nucleotide sequence: TGCGCCAGCACCCCCCTGGGCCTTAGCACAGATACGCAGTATTTT.

V usage is TRBV25-1 and J usage is TRBJ2-7; TRBD2 matches 12 bases. CDR3 length equals 16 residues. Germline assignment: CDR1 MGHDK and CDR2 SYGVNS. With 3 bases clipped from V and 1 base from J, the junction kept 4 bases outside the gene matches. CDR3 coding DNA: TGTGCCAGCAGTGACCAGACTAGCGGGAGTTCCTACGAGCAGTACTTC. This translates into CASSDQTSGSSYEQYF.

The chain joins TRBV11-2 to TRBJ2-5; D gene uncertain. Germline CDR1 and CDR2: SGHAT and FQNNGV. The ends were cut back, 5 bases at V and 5 bases at J, with 9 bases in the middle. There are 12 residues in the CDR3. In nucleotides, the CDR3 is TGTGCCAGCAGCGATTTGGTGGAGACCCAGTACTTC. Amino acid sequence: CASSDLVETQYF. Full variable domain (missing parts from reference TRBV11-2 and TRBJ2-5): EAGVAQSPRYKIIEKRQSVAFWCNPISGHATLYWYQQILGQGPKLLIQFQNNGVVDDSQLPKDRFSAERLKGVDSTLKIQPAKLEDSAVYLCASSDLVETQYFGPGTRLLVL.

The V call is TRBV16, the J call TRBJ2-5; 12 bases fit TRBD2. The germline V gene has CDR1 KGHSY and CDR2 FQNENV. This CDR3 has 18 amino acids. J was trimmed by 4 bases and V by 0 bases; bases with no gene match: 9. The CDR3 is CASSQSVTSGSLRETQYF. The DNA for the CDR3 is TGTGCCAGCAGCCAATCGGTGACTAGCGGGAGTCTAAGAGAGACCCAGTACTTC.

This chain links TRBV19 with TRBJ2-3, with D perhaps matching TRBD1 (5 bases). The ends were cut back, 8 bases at V and 0 bases at J, with 15 bases in the middle. The CDR3 extends over 15 amino acids. Germline V gene sequence: CDR1 LNHDA, CDR2 SQIVND (reference sequence). The CDR3: CASASPRASTDTQYF. In DNA form, the CDR3 reads TGTGCCAGTGCATCCCCCAGGGCTAGCACAGATACGCAGTATTTT.

This chain joins TRBV4-2 and TRBJ2-7; D unclear. CDR3 length equals 16 residues. Germline V gene sequence: CDR1 LGHNA, CDR2 YNFKEQ. Trimming took off 4 bases at V and 3 bases at J, with 19 bases between the two ends. The CDR3 DNA follows: TGTGCCAGCAGCCCCCCCACATCGGAGACCTACTACGAGCAGTACTTC. As protein: CASSPPTSETYYEQYF.

V is TRBV19 and J is TRBJ1-3; maybe TRBD1 (6 bases). With 4 bases removed from V and 0 bases from J, the gap between germline ends came to 13 bases. The CDR3 has 16 residues. Germline V CDR1 and CDR2: LNHDA, SQIVND (reference sequence). The CDR3 sequence is CASSTHTGHSGNTIYF. The CDR3 region has the DNA TGTGCCAGTAGTACCCACACAGGGCACTCTGGAAACACCATATATTTT.

The chain is built from TRBV18 and TRBJ2-1; 11 bases align to TRBD1. The J segment lost 7 bases and the V segment lost 3 bases, leaving 8 bases of the junction unmatched. The CDR3 is 16 amino acids. The germline V gene encodes CDR1 KGHSH and CDR2 LQKENI. The CDR3 region has the DNA TGTGCCAGCTCACCCGCCGGGACAGGGGGTTGGAATGAGCAGTTCTTC. It codes for CASSPAGTGGWNEQFF.

V and J are TRBV7-9 and TRBJ2-7; 7 bases fit TRBD1. V lost 5 bases to trimming and J lost 3 bases; unmatched junction nucleotides: 10. The CDR3 consists of 15 residues. Germline values: CDR1 SEHNR, CDR2 FQNEAQ (reference sequence). CDR3 DNA sequence: TGTGCCAGCAGCAACGACGCGACAGGGATCTACGAGCAGTACTTC. It codes for CASSNDATGIYEQYF.

V usage is TRBV4-1 and J usage is TRBJ1-6; 8 nucleotides line up with TRBD1. The CDR3 consists of 17 residues. The germline CDR1 and CDR2 sequences are MGHRA and YSYEKL. The ends lost 5 bases at V and 0 bases at J; junction bases unmatched: 6. The CDR3 protein is CASSSDRESSYNSPLHF. The CDR3 DNA reads TGCGCCAGCAGCTCGGACAGGGAGAGCTCCTATAATTCACCCCTCCACTTT.

The chain carries TRBV7-8 and TRBJ2-2, with TRBD2 matching 7 bases. CDR1 is SGHVS, CDR2 FQNEAQ, per germline. The CDR3 sequence is 19 residues long. The junction had 15 bases not matched to a gene; V was cut back by 5 bases and J by 0 bases. In nucleotides, the CDR3 is TGTGCCAGCAGCGCCCGCGGGGGTGGGGGACTTACGAACACCGGGGAGCTGTTTTTT. Translating gives CASSARGGGGLTNTGELFF.

This chain connects TRBV19 to TRBJ2-5; D is unresolved. V lost 8 bases to trimming and J lost 4 bases, with 11 bases between them. The germline V gene has CDR1 LNHDA and CDR2 SQIVND (reference sequence). The CDR3 spans 12 residues. DNA for the CDR3: TGTGCCAGTTCCATTGGATCAGAGACCCAGTACTTC. This codes for CASSIGSETQYF.

This chain uses TRBV7-9 with TRBJ2-7; the D is unclear. Germline V gene lookup returns CDR1 SEHNR and CDR2 FQNEAQ (reference sequence). The ends were cut back, 2 bases at V and 6 bases at J, with 11 bases in the middle. The CDR3 extends over 13 amino acids. This CDR3 reads CASSLSSSLEQYF. CDR3 bases: TGTGCCAGCAGCTTAAGTTCCTCTCTCGAGCAGTACTTC.

This sequence joins TRBV6-5 and TRBJ1-2; D uncertain. The CDR3 is made up of 14 amino acids. The ends were cut back, 10 bases at V and 3 bases at J, with 18 bases in the middle. The germline V gene encodes CDR1 MNHEY and CDR2 SVGAGI. CDR3 sequence (DNA): TGTGCCACCTCGCTTCAGCCTGTGGACTATGGCTACACCTTC. It is translated as CATSLQPVDYGYTF.

The chain has TRBV6-1 and TRBJ2-2, with TRBD2 matching over 8 bases. The CDR3 covers 13 residues. Germline V gene data show CDR1 as MNHNS and CDR2 as SASEGT. V lost 4 bases, J lost 8 bases, and 3 bases stayed unmatched. The CDR3 coding sequence is TGTGCCAGCAGTGCGACTAGCGAAGGGGAGCTGTTTTTT. It is translated as CASSATSEGELFF.

The rearrangement uses TRBV5-1 and TRBJ2-1; 7 bases match TRBD1. V lost 0 bases to trimming and J lost 6 bases; unmatched junction nucleotides: 0. Looked up from germline, CDR1 is SGHRS and CDR2 is YFSETQ. The CDR3 is 13 residues long. The CDR3: CASSLGQGNEQFF. The DNA for the CDR3 is TGCGCCAGCAGCTTGGGACAGGGCAATGAGCAGTTCTTC.

This clone showed up just a few times. The chain is built from TRBV2 and TRBJ1-5; D gene uncertain. The CDR3 loop spans 13 amino acids. Trimming removed 2 bases from V and 6 bases from J, with 8 bases in between. Germline V gene lookup returns CDR1 SNHLY and CDR2 FYNNEI. Here the CDR3 reads CASSEWGLQPQHF. The CDR3 DNA reads as TGTGCCAGCAGTGAATGGGGTCTTCAGCCCCAGCATTTT.

The chain recombines TRBV19 with TRBJ2-1, with 10 bases that match TRBD2. The germline gives CDR1 LNHDA, CDR2 SQIVND (reference sequence). The CDR3 has 17 amino acids. V lost 0 bases and J lost 4; bases outside the gene matches: 6. The CDR3 sequence: CASSIDAGTSVYNEQFF. DNA of the CDR3: TGTGCCAGTAGTATAGATGCCGGGACTAGCGTGTACAATGAGCAGTTCTTC. The complete variable domain, with remaining parts taken from reference TRBV19 and TRBJ2-1, reads DGGITQSPKYLFRKEGQNVTLSCEQNLNHDAMYWYRQDPGQGLRLIYYSQIVNDFQKGDIAEGYSVSREKKESFPLTVTSAQKNPTAFYLCASSIDAGTSVYNEQFFGPGTRLTVL.

This clone is a singleton in its sample. This sequence joins TRBV7-9 and TRBJ2-7, with D perhaps given as TRBD1 or TRBD2 (5 bases each). Germline lookup yields CDR1 SEHNR and CDR2 FQNEAQ (reference sequence). V was pared by 2 bases and J by 1 base, with 9 bases between. This CDR3 is built from 14 residues. CDR3 nucleotides: TGTGCCAGCAGCTTAAGGGGACGGTCCTACGAGCAGTACTTC. Protein sequence: CASSLRGRSYEQYF.

This chain links TRBV19 with TRBJ2-1; 9 bases align to TRBD1. The CDR3 has 14 residues. Germline loops: CDR1 LNHDA, CDR2 SQIVND (reference sequence). The V gene end was trimmed by 5 bases and the J gene end by 2 bases; junction bases not matched to a gene: 1. CDR3: CASSGTGTYNEQFF. CDR3 bases: TGTGCCAGTAGTGGGACAGGGACCTACAATGAGCAGTTCTTC.

V gene TRBV7-2 combines with J gene TRBJ2-7; 8 nucleotides agree with TRBD2. The V segment lost 1 base and the J segment 4 bases; nucleotides outside the gene matches: 3. This CDR3 has 14 amino acids. Germline V gene lookup returns CDR1 SGHTA and CDR2 FQGNSA. CDR3: CASSLGLAGYEQYF. As DNA, the CDR3 is TGTGCCAGCAGCTTAGGCTTAGCGGGGTACGAGCAGTACTTC. Based on the CDR3 plus reference TRBV7-2 and TRBJ2-7, the full variable domain is GAGVSQSPSNKVTEKGKDVELRCDPISGHTALYWYRQSLGQGLEFLIYFQGNSAPDKSGLPSDRFSAERTGGSVSTLTIQRTQQEDSAVYLCASSLGLAGYEQYFGPGTRLTVT.

The chain has TRBV6-4 and TRBJ2-1; 10 bases agree with TRBD1. V shed 5 bases and J 8 bases; nucleotides not matched to a gene: 9. This CDR3 is 15 amino acids long. Germline V gene lookup returns CDR1 MRHNA and CDR2 SNTAGT. The CDR3 DNA reads TGTGCCAGCAGTCCTAGGACAGGGGGTTACGATGAGCAGTTCTTC. It codes for CASSPRTGGYDEQFF.

This clone was seen a single time. The chain combines TRBV5-6 with TRBJ2-3, with 9 bases aligning to TRBD1. Germline V gene sequence: CDR1 SGHDT, CDR2 YYEEEE. The CDR3 consists of 17 residues. Trimming took 0 bases from V and 4 from J; bases not matched to a gene: 9. As DNA, the CDR3 is TGTGCCAGCAGCTTGGGGGCCGGGACAGGGATACCAGATACGCAGTATTTT. Residues: CASSLGAGTGIPDTQYF.

V is TRBV19 and J is TRBJ1-1; D call uncertain. This CDR3 has 12 residues. Trimming removed 3 bases at V and 6 bases at J, with 8 bases between. Germline CDR1 is LNHDA and CDR2 is SQIVND (reference sequence). CDR3 nucleotides: TGTGCCAGTAGTATCAAGGGCGCTGAAGCTTTCTTT. Its translation: CASSIKGAEAFF. The full variable domain, completed using reference TRBV19 and TRBJ1-1, is DGGITQSPKYLFRKEGQNVTLSCEQNLNHDAMYWYRQDPGQGLRLIYYSQIVNDFQKGDIAEGYSVSREKKESFPLTVTSAQKNPTAFYLCASSIKGAEAFFGQGTRLTVV.

The chain uses TRBV29-1 and TRBJ2-1, with a possible D match to TRBD1 (5 bases). This CDR3 has 11 residues. Germline CDR1 is SQVTM and CDR2 is ANQGSEA. With 7 bases removed from V and 15 bases from J, the gap between germline ends came to 19 bases. The CDR3 reads CSAQMGLVGFF. The DNA for the CDR3 is TGCAGCGCTCAGATGGGGCTAGTGGGGTTCTTC.